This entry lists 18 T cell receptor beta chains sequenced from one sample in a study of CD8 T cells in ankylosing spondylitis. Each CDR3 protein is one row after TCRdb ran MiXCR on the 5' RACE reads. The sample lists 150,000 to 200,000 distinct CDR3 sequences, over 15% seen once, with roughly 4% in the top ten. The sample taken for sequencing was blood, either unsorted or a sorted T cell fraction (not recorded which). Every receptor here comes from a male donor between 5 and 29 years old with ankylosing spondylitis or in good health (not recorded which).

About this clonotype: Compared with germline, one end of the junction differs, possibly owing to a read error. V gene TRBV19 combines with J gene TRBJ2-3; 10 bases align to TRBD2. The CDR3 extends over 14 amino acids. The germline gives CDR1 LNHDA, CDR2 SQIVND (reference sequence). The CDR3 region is CASRIAGGPDTQYF. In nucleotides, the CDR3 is TGTGCCAGTAGAATAGCGGGAGGCCCCGATACGCAGTATTTT.

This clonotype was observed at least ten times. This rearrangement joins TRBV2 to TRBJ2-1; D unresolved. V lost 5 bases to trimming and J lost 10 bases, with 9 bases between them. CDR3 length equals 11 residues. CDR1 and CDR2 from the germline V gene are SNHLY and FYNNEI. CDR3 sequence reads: CASSKGREQFF. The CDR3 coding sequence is TGTGCCAGCAGTAAGGGAAGGGAGCAGTTCTTC.

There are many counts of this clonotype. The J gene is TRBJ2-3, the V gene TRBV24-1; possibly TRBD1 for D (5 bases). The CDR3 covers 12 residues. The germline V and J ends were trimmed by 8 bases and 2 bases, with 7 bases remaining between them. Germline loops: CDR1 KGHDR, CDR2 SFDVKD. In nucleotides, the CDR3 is TGTGCCACCAAGGACACCACAGATACGCAGTATTTT. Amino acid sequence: CATKDTTDTQYF.

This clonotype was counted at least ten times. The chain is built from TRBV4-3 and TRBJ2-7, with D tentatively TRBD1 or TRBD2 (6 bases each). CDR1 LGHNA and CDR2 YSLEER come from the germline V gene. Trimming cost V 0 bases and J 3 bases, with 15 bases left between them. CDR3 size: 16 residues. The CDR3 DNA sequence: TGCGCCAGCAGCCAAGATGTGGCAGGGGAGGACTACGAGCAGTACTTC. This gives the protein CASSQDVAGEDYEQYF.

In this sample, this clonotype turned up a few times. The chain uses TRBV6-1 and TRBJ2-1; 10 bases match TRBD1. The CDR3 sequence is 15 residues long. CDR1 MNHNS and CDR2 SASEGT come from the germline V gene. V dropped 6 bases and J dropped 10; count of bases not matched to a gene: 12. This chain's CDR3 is CASSIGTGVRGEQFF. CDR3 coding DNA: TGTGCCAGCAGCATAGGGACAGGGGTTCGGGGGGAGCAGTTCTTC.

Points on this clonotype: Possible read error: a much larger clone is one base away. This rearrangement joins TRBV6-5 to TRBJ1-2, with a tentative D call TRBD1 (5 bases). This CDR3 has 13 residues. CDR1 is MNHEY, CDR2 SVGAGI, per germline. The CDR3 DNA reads TGTGCCAGCAGTTACGGCCCGGGGGGTGGCTTCACCTTC. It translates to CASSYGPGGGFTF.

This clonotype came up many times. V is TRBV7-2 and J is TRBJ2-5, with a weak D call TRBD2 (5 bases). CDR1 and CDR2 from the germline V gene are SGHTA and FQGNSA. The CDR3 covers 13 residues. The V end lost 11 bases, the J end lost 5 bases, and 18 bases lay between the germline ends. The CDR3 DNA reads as TGTGCCTCCAGCGGTACGCGGAGGGAGACCCAGTACTTC. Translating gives CASSGTRRETQYF.

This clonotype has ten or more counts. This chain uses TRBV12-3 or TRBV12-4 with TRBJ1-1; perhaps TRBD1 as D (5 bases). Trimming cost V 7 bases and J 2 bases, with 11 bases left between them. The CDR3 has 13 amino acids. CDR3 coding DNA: TGTGCCAGCACCTGGGGCCGCAACACTGAAGCTTTCTTT. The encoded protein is CASTWGRNTEAFF.

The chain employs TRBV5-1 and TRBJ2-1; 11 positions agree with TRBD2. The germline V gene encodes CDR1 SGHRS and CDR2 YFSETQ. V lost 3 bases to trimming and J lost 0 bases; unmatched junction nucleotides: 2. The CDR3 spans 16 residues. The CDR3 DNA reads TGCGCCAGCAGCTCTAGCGGGGGGAGCTCCTACAATGAGCAGTTCTTC. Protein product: CASSSSGGSSYNEQFF.

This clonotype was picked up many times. This chain's CDR3 is CASSYSGARGTEAFF. The CDR3 DNA sequence: TGTGCCAGCAGTTACTCGGGGGCCCGGGGCACTGAAGCTTTCTTT. The chain joins TRBV6-5 to TRBJ1-1, with a weak D call TRBD1 (6 bases). In germline, CDR1 is MNHEY, CDR2 SVGAGI. The V end was cut by 0 bases, the J end by 4 bases, with 12 bases between. This CDR3 comprises 15 residues.

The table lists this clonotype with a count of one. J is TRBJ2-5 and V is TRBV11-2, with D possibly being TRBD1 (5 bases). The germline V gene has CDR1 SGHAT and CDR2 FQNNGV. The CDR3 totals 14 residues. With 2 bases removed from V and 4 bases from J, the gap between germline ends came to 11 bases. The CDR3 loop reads CASSLSRAVETQYF. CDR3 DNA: TGTGCCAGCAGCTTAAGCAGGGCCGTAGAGACCCAGTACTTC.

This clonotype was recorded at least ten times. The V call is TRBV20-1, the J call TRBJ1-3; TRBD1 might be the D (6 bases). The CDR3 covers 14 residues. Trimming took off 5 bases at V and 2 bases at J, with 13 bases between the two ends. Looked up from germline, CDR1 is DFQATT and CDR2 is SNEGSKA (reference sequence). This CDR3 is CSAFSTGTGNTIYF. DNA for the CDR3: TGCAGTGCTTTTTCAACAGGGACTGGAAACACCATATATTTT.

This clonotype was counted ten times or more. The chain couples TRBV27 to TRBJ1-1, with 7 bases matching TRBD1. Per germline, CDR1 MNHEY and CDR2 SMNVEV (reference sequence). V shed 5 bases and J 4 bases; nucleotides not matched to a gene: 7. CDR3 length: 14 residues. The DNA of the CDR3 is TGTGCCAGCAGTCCAAGGACAGGCGGCACTGAAGCTTTCTTT. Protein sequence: CASSPRTGGTEAFF.

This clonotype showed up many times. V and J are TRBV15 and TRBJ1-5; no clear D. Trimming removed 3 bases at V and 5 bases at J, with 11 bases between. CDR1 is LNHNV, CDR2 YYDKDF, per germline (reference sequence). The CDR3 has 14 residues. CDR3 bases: TGTGCCACCAGCAGGGAAACAGATCATCAGCCCCAGCATTTT. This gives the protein CATSRETDHQPQHF.

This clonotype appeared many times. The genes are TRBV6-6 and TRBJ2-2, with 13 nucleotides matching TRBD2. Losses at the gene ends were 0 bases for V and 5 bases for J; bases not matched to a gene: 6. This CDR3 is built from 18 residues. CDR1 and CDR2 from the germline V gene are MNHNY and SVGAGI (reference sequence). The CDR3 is CASSYSIGLAGVTGELFF. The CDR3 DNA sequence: TGTGCCAGCAGTTACTCGATTGGACTAGCGGGAGTAACCGGGGAGCTGTTTTTT.

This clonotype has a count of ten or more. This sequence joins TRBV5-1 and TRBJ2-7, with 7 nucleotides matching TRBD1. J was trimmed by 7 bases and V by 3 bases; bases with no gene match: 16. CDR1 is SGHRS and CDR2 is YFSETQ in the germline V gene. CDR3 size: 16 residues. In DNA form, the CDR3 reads TGCGCCAGCAGCTGGGTCGACCGACAGGGAAAGTGTGAGCAGTACGTC. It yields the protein CASSWVDRQGKCEQYV.

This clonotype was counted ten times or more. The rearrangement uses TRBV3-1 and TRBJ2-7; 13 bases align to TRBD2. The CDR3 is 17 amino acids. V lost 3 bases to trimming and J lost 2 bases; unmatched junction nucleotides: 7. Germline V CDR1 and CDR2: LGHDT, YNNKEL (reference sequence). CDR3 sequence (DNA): TGTGCCAGCAGCCAGACCCCCGGACTAGCGGGAGCCTACGAGCAGTACTTC. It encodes CASSQTPGLAGAYEQYF.

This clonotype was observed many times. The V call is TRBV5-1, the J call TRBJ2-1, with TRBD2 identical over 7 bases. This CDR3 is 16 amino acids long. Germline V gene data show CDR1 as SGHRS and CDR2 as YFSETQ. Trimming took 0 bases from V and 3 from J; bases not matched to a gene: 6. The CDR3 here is CASSLEGGRVYNEQFF. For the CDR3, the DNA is TGCGCCAGCAGCTTGGAAGGTGGGAGGGTCTACAATGAGCAGTTCTTC.